Shown below are 21 T cell receptor beta chains from a single sample sequenced in a study of blood T cell repertoires in COVID-19. The repertoire was sequenced with immunoSEQ multiplex PCR; TCRdb's copy has only in-frame clones and lacks some. The sample lists some 250,000 clones, approximately 82% occurring once. The sample taken for sequencing was peripheral blood. These TCRs come from a man in his forties with active or convalescent COVID-19.

This chain joins TRBV30 and TRBJ1-6; D possibly corresponds to TRBD1 (5 bases). The CDR3 consists of 14 residues. Germline V gene sequence: CDR1 GTSNPN, CDR2 SVGIG (reference sequence). Between the trimmed V and J ends, which lost 1 base and 10 bases, there was a span of 14 bases. Here the CDR3 reads CAWSGRGVESPLHF. The CDR3 bases are TGTGCCTGGAGTGGCCGGGGGGTAGAATCACCCCTCCACTTT.

V is TRBV5-4 and J is TRBJ2-2; 8 bases match TRBD1. The CDR3 has 15 amino acids. Looked up from germline, CDR1 is SGHNT and CDR2 is YYREEE (reference sequence). Trimming at V came to 4 bases and at J to 1 base, leaving 3 bases not matched to a gene. The CDR3 loop reads CASSRGQGNTGELFF. CDR3 in DNA: TGTGCCAGCAGCCGCGGACAGGGGAACACCGGGGAGCTGTTTTTT.

V gene TRBV29-1 combines with J gene TRBJ2-7, with D maybe TRBD2 (6 bases). The V gene's germline CDR1 is SQVTM and CDR2 ANQGSEA. The CDR3 is 15 amino acids. The V gene lost 6 bases and the J gene lost 0 bases, with 18 bases spanning the gap. DNA of the CDR3: TGCAGCGTCGCCAAATTGCGGGGCATCTCCTACGAGCAGTACTTC. Translated, it gives CSVAKLRGISYEQYF.

The rearrangement joins TRBV5-1 to TRBJ2-1, with a weak D call TRBD2 (6 bases). Germline CDR1 SGHRS, CDR2 YFSETQ. The germline V and J ends were trimmed by 2 bases and 5 bases, with 11 bases remaining between them. The CDR3 totals 14 residues. Here the CDR3 DNA reads TGCGCCAGCAGCTTAGGGAGGAGCAACAATGAGCAGTTCTTC. Its protein product is CASSLGRSNNEQFF.

The chain is built from TRBV4-1 and TRBJ2-7, with D possibly being TRBD1 (6 bases). CDR1 MGHRA and CDR2 YSYEKL come from the germline V gene. This CDR3 has 15 amino acids. V was clipped by 5 bases and J by 1 base, with 15 bases between them. The CDR3 region is CASSSRAGESYEQYF. As DNA, the CDR3 is TGCGCCAGCAGCTCCCGAGCAGGGGAGTCCTACGAGCAGTACTTC.

The chain is built from TRBV5-1 and TRBJ2-1; the D gene is possibly TRBD2 (6 bases). Germline V gene data show CDR1 as SGHRS and CDR2 as YFSETQ. Trimming removed 0 bases from V and 6 bases from J, with 13 bases in between. The CDR3 length is 15 residues. The chain's CDR3 is CASSLGLDPANEQFF. The CDR3 DNA reads TGCGCCAGCAGCTTGGGACTAGACCCCGCCAATGAGCAGTTCTTC. Full variable domain (missing parts from reference TRBV5-1 and TRBJ2-1): KAGVTQTPRYLIKTRGQQVTLSCSPISGHRSVSWYQQTPGQGLQFLFEYFSETQRNKGNFPGRFSGRQFSNSRSEMNVSTLELGDSALYLCASSLGLDPANEQFFGPGTRLTVL.

This chain joins TRBV18 and TRBJ2-1, with 8 bases identical to TRBD1. CDR3 size: 13 residues. CDR1 is KGHSH, CDR2 LQKENI, per germline. With V trimmed by 3 bases and J by 7 bases, 2 bases remained unmatched. The chain's CDR3 is CASSPQGANEQFF. The CDR3, as DNA: TGTGCCAGCTCACCCCAGGGGGCTAATGAGCAGTTCTTC.

The chain couples TRBV7-8 to TRBJ1-5; TRBD1 agrees at 7 bases. The CDR3 is 13 residues long. Unmatched junction bases numbered 0, after V lost 2 bases and J lost 5 bases. Germline-derived CDR1 and CDR2 are SGHVS and FQNEAQ. This chain's CDR3 is CASSLQGDQPQHF. The DNA for the CDR3 is TGTGCCAGCAGCTTACAGGGGGATCAGCCCCAGCATTTT.

This chain links TRBV29-1 with TRBJ2-1; D might be TRBD2 (5 bases). Germline loops: CDR1 SQVTM, CDR2 ANQGSEA. The CDR3 runs to 17 residues. Trimming pared 0 bases from V and 0 bases from J, leaving 15 bases between. This CDR3 reads CSVEDQAAGGSYNEQFF. The CDR3 DNA sequence: TGCAGCGTTGAAGATCAAGCGGCCGGTGGCTCCTACAATGAGCAGTTCTTC.

In the case of this clone: Sequence at one end of the junction differs from germline and may be a read error. V is TRBV7-7 and J is TRBJ2-1; 14 nucleotides match TRBD2. CDR1 and CDR2 (germline): SSHAT, FNYEAQ (reference sequence). The CDR3 spans 17 residues. The chain's CDR3 is CASSPRLAGGSYNEQFF. Written as DNA, the CDR3 is TGTGCTAGCAGCCCTAGACTAGCGGGGGGGTCATACAATGAGCAGTTCTTC.

This chain uses TRBV29-1 with TRBJ1-2; 9 nucleotides agree with TRBD1. Germline-derived CDR1 and CDR2 are SQVTM and ANQGSEA. The CDR3 is made up of 14 amino acids. V lost 3 bases and J lost 8; bases outside the gene matches: 10. DNA of the CDR3: TGCAGCGTTGATAGGACAGGGGACAATCAAGGCTACACCTTC. Protein sequence: CSVDRTGDNQGYTF.

The rearrangement uses TRBV7-8 and TRBJ1-6; TRBD1 matches 10 bases. CDR1 and CDR2 from the germline V gene are SGHVS and FQNEAQ. J lost 10 bases, V lost 5 bases, and 8 bases had no gene match. The CDR3 has 15 amino acids. The CDR3 DNA reads as TGTGCCAGCAGCGTCCAGACAGGGGGCCACTCACCCCTCCACTTT. It codes for CASSVQTGGHSPLHF.

The chain uses TRBV18 and TRBJ1-3, with TRBD1 as a possible D gene (5 bases). There are 14 residues in the CDR3. The V and J ends lost 1 base and 8 bases respectively, with 12 bases between them. The germline V gene has CDR1 KGHSH and CDR2 LQKENI. CDR3 sequence reads: CASSPLPSGDTIYF. The CDR3 bases are TGTGCCAGCTCACCACTACCCTCGGGGGACACCATATATTTT.

The V call is TRBV12-3 or TRBV12-4, the J call TRBJ1-1; D gene ambiguous. The germline V and J ends were trimmed by 6 bases and 7 bases, with 12 bases remaining between them. The CDR3 runs to 12 residues. The CDR3 nucleotides are TGTGCCAGCAGGGACGGACGGGGTGAAGCTTTCTTT. It encodes CASRDGRGEAFF.

The chain links TRBV5-1 to TRBJ2-7, with D possibly being TRBD2 (7 bases). This CDR3 contains 15 residues. Between the trimmed V and J ends, which lost 0 bases and 7 bases, there was a span of 17 bases. CDR1 is SGHRS, CDR2 YFSETQ, per germline. This CDR3 is CASSLVGGPRVEQYF. The CDR3 bases are TGCGCCAGCAGCTTGGTCGGGGGGCCGCGGGTAGAGCAGTACTTC.

CDR3 residues: CASSPSRDTLTYEQYF. The CDR3 DNA sequence: TGTGCCAGTAGTCCCAGCCGGGACACTCTCACCTACGAGCAGTACTTC. This chain links TRBV19 with TRBJ2-7; TRBD1 is a possible D gene (6 bases). Trimming shortened V by 5 bases and J by 2 bases, and 19 bases separated the two germline ends. The CDR3 is 16 residues long. CDR1 is LNHDA and CDR2 is SQIVND in the germline V gene (reference sequence).

The rearrangement joins TRBV2 to TRBJ1-6, with TRBD1 identical over 9 bases. The CDR3 contains 13 residues. Per germline, CDR1 SNHLY and CDR2 FYNNEI. J was trimmed by 10 bases and V by 6 bases; bases with no gene match: 4. CDR3 sequence (DNA): TGTGCCAGCAGCAGAGGACAGGGGTCACCCCTCCACTTT. Its translation is CASSRGQGSPLHF.

The chain links TRBV18 to TRBJ1-1; D not resolved. There are 13 residues in the CDR3. The germline gives CDR1 KGHSH, CDR2 LQKENI. The V and J ends lost 5 bases and 3 bases respectively, with 10 bases between them. CDR3 amino acids: CASSRSSDTEAFF. The CDR3 DNA reads TGTGCCAGCTCAAGGAGTTCGGACACTGAAGCTTTCTTT.

This chain links TRBV11-2 with TRBJ1-3; 10 bases fit TRBD1. Per the germline V gene, CDR1 is SGHAT and CDR2 is FQNNGV. J was trimmed by 4 bases and V by 6 bases; bases with no gene match: 9. The CDR3 is 16 residues long. CDR3 amino acids: CASSPRTGGIGNTIYF. In nucleotides, the CDR3 is TGTGCCAGCAGTCCTCGGACAGGGGGGATCGGAAACACCATATATTTT. The whole variable domain, filled in from reference TRBV11-2 and TRBJ1-3, reads EAGVAQSPRYKIIEKRQSVAFWCNPISGHATLYWYQQILGQGPKLLIQFQNNGVVDDSQLPKDRFSAERLKGVDSTLKIQPAKLEDSAVYLCASSPRTGGIGNTIYFGEGSWLTVV.

This clone came up a few times. The V call is TRBV7-2, the J call TRBJ1-4; perhaps TRBD1 as D (6 bases). CDR3 length equals 15 residues. Germline loops: CDR1 SGHTA, CDR2 FQGNSA. Between the trimmed V and J ends, which lost 5 bases and 4 bases, there was a span of 14 bases. CDR3 nucleotides: TGTGCCAGCAGCACTGCGACAGGCTATAATGAAAAACTGTTTTTT. Its translation is CASSTATGYNEKLFF.

The J gene is TRBJ2-1, the V gene TRBV3-1 (or the pseudogene TRBV3-2); D gene uncertain. V lost 0 bases and J 10 bases, leaving 4 bases between the germline ends. Germline loops: CDR1 LGHDT, CDR2 YNNKEL (reference sequence). This CDR3 is 11 amino acids long. CDR3 region: CASSQDREQFF. The CDR3 nucleotides read TGTGCCAGCAGCCAAGACAGGGAGCAGTTCTTC.